What follows describes a single T cell receptor beta chain. The antigen remains unidentified. The sample originates from a study of CXCR3-negative and CXCR3-positive naive CD8 T cells. Overall study findings and caveats: Researchers report that CXCR3-positive naive cells carry more hydrophobic TRB CDR3s than CXCR3-negative naive cells.

The study made its TRB cDNA libraries by 5' RACE, adding UMI labels. TCRdb reanalyzed the 5' RACE reads, giving one entry per CDR3 protein sequence and no DNA. The repertoire table contains about 140,000 distinct CDR3 sequences. The CDR3 consists of 20 residues. The TCR comes from a human donor in good health. Some clones in this sample may be carry-over from other donors' samples. The material sequenced was naive CXCR3+ CD8+ T cells from blood. Subset meaning: CD45RO-CCR7+CD27+CD95- naive CD8+ T cells expressing CXCR3 (TNR3+). This sequence joins TRBV12-3 or TRBV12-4 and TRBJ2-3; TCRdb designates TRBD2, a call that cannot be tested without DNA. CDR3 loop: CASSSLGLAEVEGSTDTQYF.